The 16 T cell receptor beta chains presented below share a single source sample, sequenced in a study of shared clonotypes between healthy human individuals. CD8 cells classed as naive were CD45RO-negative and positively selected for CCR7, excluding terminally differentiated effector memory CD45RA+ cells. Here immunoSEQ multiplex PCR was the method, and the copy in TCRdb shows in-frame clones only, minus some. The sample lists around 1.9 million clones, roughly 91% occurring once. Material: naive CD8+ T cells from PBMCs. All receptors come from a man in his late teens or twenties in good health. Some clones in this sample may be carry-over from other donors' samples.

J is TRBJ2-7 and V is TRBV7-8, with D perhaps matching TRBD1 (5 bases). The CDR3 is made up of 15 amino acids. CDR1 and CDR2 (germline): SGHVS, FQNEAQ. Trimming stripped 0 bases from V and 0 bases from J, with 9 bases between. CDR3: CASSLAQGPSYEQYF. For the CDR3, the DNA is TGTGCCAGCAGCTTAGCCCAGGGCCCCTCCTACGAGCAGTACTTC.

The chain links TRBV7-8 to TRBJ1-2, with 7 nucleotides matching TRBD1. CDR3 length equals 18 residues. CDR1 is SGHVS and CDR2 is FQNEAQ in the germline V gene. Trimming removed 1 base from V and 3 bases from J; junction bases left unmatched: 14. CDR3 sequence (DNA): TGTGCCAGCAGCTTAGGTGGCCAGGGGGACGTTCTGGACTATGGCTACACCTTC. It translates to CASSLGGQGDVLDYGYTF. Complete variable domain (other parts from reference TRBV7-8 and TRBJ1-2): GAGVSQSPRYKVAKRGQDVALRCDPISGHVSLFWYQQALGQGPEFLTYFQNEAQLDKSGLPSDRFFAERPEGSVSTLKIQRTQQEDSAVYLCASSLGGQGDVLDYGYTFGSGTRLTVV.

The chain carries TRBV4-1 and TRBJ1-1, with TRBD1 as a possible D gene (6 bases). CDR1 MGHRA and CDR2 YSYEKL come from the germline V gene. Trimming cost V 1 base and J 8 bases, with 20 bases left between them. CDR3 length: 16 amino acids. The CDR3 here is CASSQGGAYWGAEAFF. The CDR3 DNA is TGCGCCAGCAGCCAAGGAGGGGCCTATTGGGGGGCGGAAGCTTTCTTT.

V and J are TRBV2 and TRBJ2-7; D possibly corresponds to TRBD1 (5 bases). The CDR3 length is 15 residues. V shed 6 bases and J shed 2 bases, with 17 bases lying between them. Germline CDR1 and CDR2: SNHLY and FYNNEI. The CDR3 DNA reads TGTGCCAGCAGCGATCCAGACAGCGACGCCTACGAGCAGTACTTC. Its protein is CASSDPDSDAYEQYF.

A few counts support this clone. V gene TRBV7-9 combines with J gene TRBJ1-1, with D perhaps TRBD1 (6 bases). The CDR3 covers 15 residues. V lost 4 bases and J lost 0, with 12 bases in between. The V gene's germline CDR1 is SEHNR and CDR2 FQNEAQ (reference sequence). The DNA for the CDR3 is TGTGCCAGCAGCTCCCGGGACAAAATGAACACTGAAGCTTTCTTT. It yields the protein CASSSRDKMNTEAFF.

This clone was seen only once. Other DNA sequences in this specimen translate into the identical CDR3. The DNA for the CDR3 is TGTGCCAGCAGCTTAGCGGGCAGGAGTAATCAGCCCCAGCATTTT. Its translation: CASSLAGRSNQPQHF. The chain links TRBV7-8 to TRBJ1-5, with D uncertain. Germline CDR1 is SGHVS and CDR2 is FQNEAQ. The CDR3 is 15 residues long. V lost 0 bases and J lost 4, with 10 bases in between.

The CDR3 reads CASTRQGVRPQHF. DNA for the CDR3: TGTGCCAGCACACGACAGGGGGTAAGGCCCCAGCATTTT. This chain joins TRBV6-1 and TRBJ1-5, with 9 bases aligning to TRBD1. CDR3 length: 13 amino acids. Germline V gives CDR1 MNHNS, CDR2 SASEGT. J was trimmed by 9 bases and V by 7 bases; bases with no gene match: 7.

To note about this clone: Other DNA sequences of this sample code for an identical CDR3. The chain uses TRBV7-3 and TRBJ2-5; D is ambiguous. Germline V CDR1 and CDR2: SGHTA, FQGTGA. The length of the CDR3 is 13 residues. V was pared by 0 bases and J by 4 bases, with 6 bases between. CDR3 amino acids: CASSLTLGETQYF. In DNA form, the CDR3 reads TGTGCCAGCAGCTTAACGTTGGGAGAGACCCAGTACTTC.

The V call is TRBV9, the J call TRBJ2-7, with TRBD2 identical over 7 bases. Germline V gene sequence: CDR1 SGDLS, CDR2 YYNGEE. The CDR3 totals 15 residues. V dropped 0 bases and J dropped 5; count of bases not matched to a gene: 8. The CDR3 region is CASSVERDHRNEQYF. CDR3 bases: TGTGCCAGCAGCGTAGAGCGGGACCATCGAAACGAGCAGTACTTC.

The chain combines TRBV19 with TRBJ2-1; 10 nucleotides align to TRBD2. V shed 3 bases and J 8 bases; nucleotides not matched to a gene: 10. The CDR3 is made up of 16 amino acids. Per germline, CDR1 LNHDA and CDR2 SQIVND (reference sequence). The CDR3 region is CASSIELAGLGDEQFF. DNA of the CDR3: TGTGCCAGTAGTATCGAACTAGCGGGACTGGGCGATGAGCAGTTCTTC.

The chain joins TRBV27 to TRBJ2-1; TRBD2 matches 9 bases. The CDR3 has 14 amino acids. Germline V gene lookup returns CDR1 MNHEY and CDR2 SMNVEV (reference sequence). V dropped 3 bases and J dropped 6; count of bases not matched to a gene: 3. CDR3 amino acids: CASSFEAGGNEQFF. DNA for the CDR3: TGTGCCAGCAGTTTCGAAGCGGGAGGCAATGAGCAGTTCTTC.

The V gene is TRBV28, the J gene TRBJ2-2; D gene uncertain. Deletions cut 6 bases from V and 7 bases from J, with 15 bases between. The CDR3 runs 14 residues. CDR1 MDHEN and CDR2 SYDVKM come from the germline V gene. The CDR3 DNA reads TGTGCCAGCAGCCTTAGTGGTGGGATCGGGGAGCTGTTTTTT. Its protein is CASSLSGGIGELFF.

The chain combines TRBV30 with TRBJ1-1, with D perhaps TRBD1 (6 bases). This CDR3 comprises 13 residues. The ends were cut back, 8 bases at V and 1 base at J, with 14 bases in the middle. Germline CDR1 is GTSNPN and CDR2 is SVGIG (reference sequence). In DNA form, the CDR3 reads TGTGCCGGGGGGCCGGACGGGAACACTGAAGCTTTCTTT. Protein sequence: CAGGPDGNTEAFF.

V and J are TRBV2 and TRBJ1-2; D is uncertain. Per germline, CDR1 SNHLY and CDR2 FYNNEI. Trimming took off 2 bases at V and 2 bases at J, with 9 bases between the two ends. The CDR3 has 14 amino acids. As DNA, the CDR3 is TGTGCCAGCAGTGAATCGGGATTAAACTATGGCTACACCTTC. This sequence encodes CASSESGLNYGYTF.

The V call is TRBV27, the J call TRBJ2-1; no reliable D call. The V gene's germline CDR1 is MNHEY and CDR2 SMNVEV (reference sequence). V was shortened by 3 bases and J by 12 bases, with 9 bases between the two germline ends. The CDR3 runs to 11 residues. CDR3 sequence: CASSFGRGQFF. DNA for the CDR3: TGTGCCAGCAGTTTCGGGCGTGGGCAGTTCTTC.

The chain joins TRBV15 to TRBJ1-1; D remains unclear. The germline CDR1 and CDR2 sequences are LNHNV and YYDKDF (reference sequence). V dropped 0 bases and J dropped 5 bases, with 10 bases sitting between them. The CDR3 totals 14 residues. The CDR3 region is CATSRDSGVTEAFF. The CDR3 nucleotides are TGTGCCACCAGCAGAGATTCGGGCGTTACTGAAGCTTTCTTT.